Listed here are 3 T cell receptor beta chains from one sample, sequenced in a study of blood T cell repertoires in COVID-19. TCRdb's copy holds only in-frame clones and misses some; the assay was immunoSEQ multiplex PCR. The sample has about 140,000 clones; roughly 86% are singletons. The sample taken for sequencing was peripheral blood. All receptors come from a woman aged 60-75 years with acute or convalescent COVID-19.

Comment on this clone: In the same sample, other DNA sequences code for this CDR3. This chain links TRBV3-1 (or the pseudogene TRBV3-2) with TRBJ2-7; TRBD1 might be the D (6 bases). The germline V gene has CDR1 LGHDT and CDR2 YNNKEL (reference sequence). The CDR3 covers 15 residues. Trimming cost V 1 base and J 2 bases, with 12 bases left between them. CDR3 amino acids: CASSQVAGGPYEQYF. The CDR3 nucleotides are TGTGCCAGCAGCCAAGTGGCTGGGGGCCCCTACGAGCAGTACTTC.

A single count supports this clone. Other DNA sequences from this sample encode an identical CDR3 as well. This sequence joins TRBV18 and TRBJ1-6; 10 bases are shared with TRBD1. Trimming removed 3 bases from V and 7 bases from J; junction bases left unmatched: 0. Germline lookup yields CDR1 KGHSH and CDR2 LQKENI. The CDR3 has 14 residues. This CDR3 reads CASSPDRGNSPLHF. The CDR3 DNA sequence: TGTGCCAGCTCACCGGACAGGGGGAATTCACCCCTCCACTTT.

This chain joins TRBV9 and TRBJ2-7; 9 nucleotides line up with TRBD1. The trim removed 2 bases at V and 4 bases at J, leaving 4 bases unmatched. Germline V lookup: CDR1 SGDLS, CDR2 YYNGEE. The CDR3 extends over 14 amino acids. This CDR3 reads CASSVGTGMYEQYF. The CDR3 DNA is TGTGCCAGCAGCGTGGGGACAGGGATGTACGAGCAGTACTTC. The full variable domain, its missing parts supplied by reference TRBV9 and TRBJ2-7, is DSGVTQTPKHLITATGQRVTLRCSPRSGDLSVYWYQQSLDQGLQFLIQYYNGEERAKGNILERFSAQQFPDLHSELNLSSLELGDSALYFCASSVGTGMYEQYFGPGTRLTVT.